This T cell receptor beta chain derives from a study of beta chain features in type 1 diabetes. Overall study findings and caveats: There were fewer insertions and more deletions at the VDJ junctions of type 1 diabetes patients.

The authors reverse transcribed all of the isolated RNA, so sequencing captured expressed TCRB transcripts. TCRdb's copy holds only in-frame clones and misses some; the assay was immunoSEQ multiplex PCR. Of a few hundred thousand clones in the sample, 10% to 15% were seen once. This CDR3 has 16 residues. V was pared by 0 bases and J by 2 bases, with 5 bases of the junction left unmatched. In germline, CDR1 is SGHRS, CDR2 YFSETQ. This clone was counted only a few times. Its antigen is as yet unknown. This clonotype was sampled from a man between 18 and 29 years old in good health. The sequenced sample consisted of naive CD4+ T cells from blood. The chain has TRBV5-1 and TRBJ1-5, with 7 nucleotides matching TRBD1. The CDR3 is CASSLEGGTGNQPQHF. The CDR3 DNA sequence: TGCGCCAGCAGCTTGGAAGGGGGCACGGGCAATCAGCCCCAGCATTTT. The variable domain in full, with the rest retrieved from reference TRBV5-1 and TRBJ1-5, is KAGVTQTPRYLIKTRGQQVTLSCSPISGHRSVSWYQQTPGQGLQFLFEYFSETQRNKGNFPGRFSGRQFSNSRSEMNVSTLELGDSALYLCASSLEGGTGNQPQHFGDGTRLSIL.